The sequence of this TCR beta chain was determined in a study of CD8+ T cells in alopecia areata. On this clone itself: What it recognizes is unknown.

The CDR3 has 15 residues. V dropped 2 bases and J dropped 5; count of bases not matched to a gene: 6. Germline values: CDR1 MNHNS, CDR2 SASEGT. Study results and limitations: Tofacitinib significantly decreased scalp clonality and expanded CD8+ clones among top 100.

Sequencing relied on a cDNA template that was reverse transcribed from extracted RNA. TCRdb's copy holds only in-frame clones and misses some; the assay was immunoSEQ multiplex PCR. The sample lists 75,000 to 80,000 clones; around 65% were seen once. Treatment indicated: oral pan-JAK inhibitor, 5-10 mg twice daily. Punch biopsies of lesional scalp, plus peripheral blood, were taken from alopecia areata patients. This receptor was identified in a human donor with alopecia areata. This chain joins TRBV6-1 and TRBJ2-5; 9 bases fit TRBD2. Here the sequenced sample was CD8+ T cells sorted from blood, taken at week 24, from a patient treated with tofacitinib. CDR3 coding DNA: TGTGCCAGCAGTGAATTGGGACTAGCTGGGGAGACCCAGTACTTC. As protein: CASSELGLAGETQYF.